Sequencing of this T cell receptor (beta chain) was carried out in a study of blood T cell repertoires in COVID-19. Authors' methods: Nucleated cell number was recorded as an estimate derived from reference gene primer amplification. Produced via immunoSEQ multiplex PCR; TCRdb's table is partial and in-frame only. The V and J calls and clone size were taken over from that table, and D and trimming were inferred from the DNA. The sample holds approximately 350,000 clones, around nine tenths seen once. V was trimmed by 10 bases and J by 4 bases, leaving 17 bases between them. From germline, CDR1 is MDHEN and CDR2 SYDVKM. This CDR3 contains 15 residues. The Seattle patients joined while their infection was active and were tracked longitudinally afterward.

The J gene is TRBJ1-6, the V gene TRBV28; the D gene is possibly TRBD1 (5 bases). The TCR comes from a woman aged 70-85 years with COVID-19, enrolled during active disease. The material sequenced was peripheral blood. The CDR3 loop reads CAISGRAEYNSPLHF. In DNA, the CDR3 is TGTGCCATCTCCGGCAGGGCCGAGTATAATTCACCCCTCCACTTT.